This T cell receptor (beta chain) was recorded in a study of PD-L1 blockade in urothelial cancer. Study in general: Patients initiated atezolizumab in 2014 at 1,200 mg intravenously every 3 weeks. Per blood sample, T cells had a median of roughly 150,000.

Time point of the sample: pretreatment peripheral blood. The CDR3 has 14 residues. The V segment lost 8 bases and the J segment 0 bases; nucleotides outside the gene matches: 5. Per the germline V gene, CDR1 is SNHLY and CDR2 is FYNNEI. Synthetic analogs of TCR templates were spiked into every PCR. Profiled with immunoSEQ multiplex PCR; TCRdb holds only in-frame clones, not every one. The table lists more than 90,000 clones, around 90% of them singletons, with about 2% in the top ten. The V and J genes are TRBV2 and TRBJ2-3; 7 bases match TRBD1. This receptor was identified in a man aged 60 to 75 with urothelial cancer. Sample: PBMCs, taken around atezolizumab (anti-PD-L1) treatment. The CDR3 coding sequence is TGTGCCAGCCGGGGACAGTTTAGCACAGATACGCAGTATTTT. This gives the protein CASRGQFSTDTQYF.